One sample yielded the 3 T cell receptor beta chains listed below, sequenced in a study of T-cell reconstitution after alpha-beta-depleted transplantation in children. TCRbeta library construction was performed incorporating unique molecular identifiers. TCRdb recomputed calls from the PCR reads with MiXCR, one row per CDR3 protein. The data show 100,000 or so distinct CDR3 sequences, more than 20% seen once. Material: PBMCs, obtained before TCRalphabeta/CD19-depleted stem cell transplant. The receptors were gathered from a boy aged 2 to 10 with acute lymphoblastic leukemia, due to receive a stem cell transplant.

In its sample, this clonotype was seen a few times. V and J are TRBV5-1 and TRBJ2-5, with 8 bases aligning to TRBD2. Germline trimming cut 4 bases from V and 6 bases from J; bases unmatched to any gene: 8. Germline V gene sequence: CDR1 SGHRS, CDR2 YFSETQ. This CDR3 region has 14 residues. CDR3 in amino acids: CASSTLAEGKTQYF. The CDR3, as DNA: TGCGCCAGCAGCACACTAGCGGAGGGGAAGACCCAGTACTTC. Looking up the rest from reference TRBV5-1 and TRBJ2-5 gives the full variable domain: KAGVTQTPRYLIKTRGQQVTLSCSPISGHRSVSWYQQTPGQGLQFLFEYFSETQRNKGNFPGRFSGRQFSNSRSEMNVSTLELGDSALYLCASSTLAEGKTQYFGPGTRLLVL.

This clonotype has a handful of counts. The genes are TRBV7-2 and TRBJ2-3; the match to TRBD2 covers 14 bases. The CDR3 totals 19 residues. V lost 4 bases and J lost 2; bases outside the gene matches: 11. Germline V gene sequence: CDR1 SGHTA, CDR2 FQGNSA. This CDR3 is CASSWGLAGVRGDTDTQYF. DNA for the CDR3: TGTGCCAGCAGCTGGGGACTAGCGGGAGTTAGAGGGGACACAGATACGCAGTATTTT.

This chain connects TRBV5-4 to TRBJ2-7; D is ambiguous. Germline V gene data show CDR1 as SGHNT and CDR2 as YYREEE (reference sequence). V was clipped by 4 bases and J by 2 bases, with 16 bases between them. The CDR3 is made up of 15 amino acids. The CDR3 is CASSDRSVPPYEQYF. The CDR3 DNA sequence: TGTGCCAGCAGCGACCGAAGCGTACCACCCTACGAGCAGTACTTC.